Listed below are T cell receptor beta chains from one sample, sequenced in a study of blood T cell repertoires in COVID-19. Data came from immunoSEQ multiplex PCR; TCRdb stores just in-frame clones and leaves some out. This sample has some 160,000 clones; around 83% occur once, and the top ten carry over 10%. The sequenced sample consisted of peripheral blood. The source is a man in his 70s who had recovered from COVID-19. Both conserved end residues are part of each CDR3. D genes are given only for firm matches.

TRBV28,TRBJ2-5,TRBD2,CASTLGLAGNQETQYF
TRBV7-3,TRBJ2-7,TRBD2,CASSLGLAGSEQYF
TRBV11-2,TRBJ2-1,TRBD2,CASRGSSGRNEQFF
TRBV10-3,TRBJ2-4,TRBD2,CAISESTGLGDKNIQYF
TRBV19,TRBJ1-1,TRBD1,CATSIQQGGEAFF
TRBV19,TRBJ2-1,.,CASSPQLAVKTREQFF
TRBV3-1/TRBV3-2,TRBJ2-5,.,CASSQHPGTQYF
TRBV7-2,TRBJ2-1,TRBD2,CASSLASLAGVNEQFF
TRBV28,TRBJ1-1,.,CASSSPGTRGEAFF
TRBV28,TRBJ1-1,.,CASASGRKNTEAFF
TRBV7-2,TRBJ2-7,TRBD2,CASSFTSGVLGQYF
TRBV6-6,TRBJ1-5,TRBD1,CASTERAGGRQPQHF
TRBV12-5,TRBJ1-1,.,CASGLGGATEAFF
TRBV30,TRBJ2-3,TRBD2,CAWRPGLPTDTQYF
TRBV28,TRBJ2-5,TRBD2,CASSTSGRGQETQYF
TRBV18,TRBJ2-7,TRBD1,CASSPPGQGTYEQYF
TRBV19,TRBJ2-2,.,CASSMGPAGELFF
TRBV21-1,TRBJ1-1,.,CASSQGRQTEAFF
TRBV9,TRBJ2-7,.,CASSPRQVAYEQYF
TRBV5-4,TRBJ2-3,TRBD1,CASSPPGTGPPPTSQYF